These 8 T cell receptor beta chains were sequenced from one sample in a study of T-cell memory formation after mild COVID-19. Using its own MiXCR run on the 5' RACE reads, TCRdb lists one record per CDR3 protein. The top ten clones hold about 8.6% of a sample with 530,000 or so distinct CDR3 sequences, 15% to 20% of them seen once. Sequenced sample: PBMCs or a T cell subset sorted from them (not recorded which). The receptor source for this set is an adult woman who had mild COVID-19 (a few samples of this study predate the infection). Cell type and time point are not known.

The genes are TRBV7-9 and TRBJ2-7; unclear D gene. CDR1 is SEHNR and CDR2 is FQNEAQ in the germline V gene (reference sequence). This CDR3 is built from 14 residues. Between the trimmed V and J ends, which lost 5 bases and 3 bases, there was a span of 14 bases. CDR3 protein: CASSKITANYEQYF. The CDR3 nucleotides are TGTGCCAGCAGCAAAATAACGGCCAACTACGAGCAGTACTTC.

V gene TRBV5-1 combines with J gene TRBJ2-2; the D is unclear. The CDR3 runs 16 residues. Germline CDR1 SGHRS, CDR2 YFSETQ. Trimming pared 0 bases from V and 0 bases from J, leaving 9 bases between. The CDR3 coding sequence is TGCGCCAGCAGCTTGGAACGCCTTACGAACACCGGGGAGCTGTTTTTT. It is translated as CASSLERLTNTGELFF. The full variable domain, completed using reference TRBV5-1 and TRBJ2-2, is KAGVTQTPRYLIKTRGQQVTLSCSPISGHRSVSWYQQTPGQGLQFLFEYFSETQRNKGNFPGRFSGRQFSNSRSEMNVSTLELGDSALYLCASSLERLTNTGELFFGEGSRLTVL.

This clonotype was seen a few times. The gene calls are TRBV6-2 or TRBV6-3 and TRBJ1-3; D not resolved. CDR3 length: 12 amino acids. Germline V CDR1 and CDR2: MNHEY, SVGEGT. Trimming cost V 5 bases and J 4 bases, with 6 bases left between them. The CDR3 DNA reads TGTGCCAGCAGTACTTCCGGAAACACCATATATTTT. Protein: CASSTSGNTIYF.

This clonotype was seen a handful of times. The chain uses TRBV7-9 and TRBJ1-1; TRBD1 might be the D (5 bases). Germline CDR1 reads SEHNR; CDR2 reads FQNEAQ (reference sequence). The V end was cut by 5 bases, the J end by 7 bases, with 17 bases between. This CDR3 comprises 14 residues. The CDR3 protein is CASSRLGEPIEAFF. The CDR3 coding sequence is TGTGCCAGCAGCCGTCTGGGGGAGCCGATTGAAGCTTTCTTT.

This clonotype was found a few times. The gene calls are TRBV4-1 and TRBJ2-3, with 12 bases identical to TRBD2. The CDR3 runs to 16 residues. V was clipped by 0 bases and J by 5 bases; unmatched bases: 3. Germline V gene data show CDR1 as MGHRA and CDR2 as YSYEKL. In DNA form, the CDR3 reads TGCGCCAGCAGCCAAGATCAACTAGCGGGGGGAGATACGCAGTATTTT. This gives the protein CASSQDQLAGGDTQYF.

The count of this clonotype is one. The chain's CDR3 is CASSQDLGQLNTEAFF. CDR3 nucleotide sequence: TGTGCCAGCAGCCAAGATTTAGGACAGCTTAACACTGAAGCTTTCTTT. This chain uses TRBV14 with TRBJ1-1; tentatively, D is TRBD1 (6 bases). The CDR3 sequence is 16 residues long. Germline V gene data show CDR1 as SGHDN and CDR2 as FVKESK. V shed 0 bases and J shed 2 bases, with 13 bases lying between them.

About this clonotype itself: The junction and the germline gene differ at one end; a read error may be behind it. This rearrangement joins TRBV4-3 to TRBJ2-7; 9 positions agree with TRBD2. Looked up from germline, CDR1 is LGHNA and CDR2 is YSLEER. This CDR3 is built from 14 residues. In DNA, the CDR3 is TGCGACAGCAGCCAAGCGGGAGGTTCCTACGAGCAGTACTTC. Encoded protein: CDSSQAGGSYEQYF.

This clonotype was detected many times. The junction departs from germline at one end; a sequencing error may be responsible. The chain employs TRBV29-1 and TRBJ1-1; D perhaps matches TRBD1 (6 bases). CDR3 length: 10 residues. CDR1 is SQVTM, CDR2 ANQGSEA, per germline. In nucleotides, the CDR3 is TGCAGCGTTGGAGAGGGGGACTCAAAATTT. Translated, it gives CSVGEGDSKF. The full variable domain, its missing parts supplied by reference TRBV29-1 and TRBJ1-1, is SAVISQKPSRDICQRGTSLTIQCQVDSQVTMMFWYRQQPGQSLTLIATANQGSEATYESGFVIDKFPISRPNLTFSTLTVSNMSPEDSSIYLCSVGEGDSKFGQGTRLTVV.